This TCR beta chain comes out of a study of shared T cell receptors in the human thymus. Germline V gives CDR1 MGHRA, CDR2 YSYEKL. The CDR3 totals 15 residues. V was shortened by 0 bases and J by 0 bases, with 5 bases between the two germline ends. This clone was observed a few times. Assay: immunoSEQ multiplex PCR; the TCRdb copy retains only in-frame clones and omits some. Among 720,000 or so clones, approximately 85% were seen once, and the ten largest hold under 0.012%. The same sample was also studied in work on human thymus T cells.

This receptor was taken from a girl under three years old with a congenital heart defect. The sequenced material came from thymocytes. The rearrangement joins TRBV4-1 to TRBJ1-4; D uncertain. Written as DNA, the CDR3 is TGCGCCAGCAGCCAAGAGCCAGCAACTAATGAAAAACTGTTTTTT. Translated, it gives CASSQEPATNEKLFF.